These 22 T cell receptor beta chains came from one sample sequenced in a study of cytomegalovirus exposure and HLA in healthy donors. A multiplex PCR was run with 60 Vbeta primers and 13 Jbeta primers. The assay was immunoSEQ multiplex PCR, and TCRdb's table has in-frame clones only and misses some. In the table there are 170,000 or so clones, approximately 80% of which are singletons. Material: PBMCs. The receptors derive from a woman in her twenties or thirties in good health and CMV-seronegative.

This chain uses TRBV6-5 with TRBJ2-2; 7 positions agree with TRBD1. The V and J ends lost 5 bases and 2 bases, in that order; junction bases with no gene match: 5. The CDR3 totals 15 residues. Germline assignment: CDR1 MNHEY and CDR2 SVGAGI. The CDR3: CASSARDRNTGELFF. The CDR3 DNA is TGTGCCAGCAGTGCCCGGGACAGAAACACCGGGGAGCTGTTTTTT.

The CDR3 protein is CSAIGGAEAFF. The CDR3 nucleotides read TGCAGTGCTATAGGGGGGGCTGAAGCTTTCTTT. V and J are TRBV20-1 and TRBJ1-1; D may be TRBD1 (6 bases). The CDR3 is 11 residues long. Germline-derived CDR1 and CDR2 are DFQATT and SNEGSKA (reference sequence). V lost 4 bases and J lost 6, with 9 bases in between.

This chain links TRBV6-4 with TRBJ2-5; maybe TRBD2 (6 bases). The CDR3 loop spans 15 amino acids. CDR1 is MRHNA and CDR2 is SNTAGT in the germline V gene. Trimming removed 4 bases at V and 4 bases at J, with 16 bases between. The CDR3 loop is CASSAEGQVGETQYF. The DNA of the CDR3 is TGTGCCAGCAGTGCGGAGGGGCAGGTGGGAGAGACCCAGTACTTC.

The chain employs TRBV7-8 and TRBJ2-7; no clear D gene. The CDR3 consists of 14 residues. Germline V gives CDR1 SGHVS, CDR2 FQNEAQ. Between the trimmed V and J ends, which lost 3 bases and 2 bases, there was a span of 11 bases. DNA of the CDR3: TGTGCCAGCAGCTTCCTCCCTAGGACCTACGAGCAGTACTTC. This sequence encodes CASSFLPRTYEQYF. Filled out from reference TRBV7-8 and TRBJ2-7, the complete variable domain reads GAGVSQSPRYKVAKRGQDVALRCDPISGHVSLFWYQQALGQGPEFLTYFQNEAQLDKSGLPSDRFFAERPEGSVSTLKIQRTQQEDSAVYLCASSFLPRTYEQYFGPGTRLTVT.

This chain links TRBV19 with TRBJ2-3, with D perhaps TRBD1 (6 bases). Deletions cut 5 bases from V and 2 bases from J, with 14 bases between. The germline V gene has CDR1 LNHDA and CDR2 SQIVND (reference sequence). This CDR3 is built from 15 residues. CDR3 residues: CASSEQGWVTDTQYF. The CDR3 region has the DNA TGTGCCAGTAGTGAACAGGGATGGGTCACAGATACGCAGTATTTT.

The chain couples TRBV27 to TRBJ1-1; D gene ambiguous. The CDR3 runs 14 residues. Germline V gene sequence: CDR1 MNHEY, CDR2 SMNVEV (reference sequence). V was cut by 0 bases and J by 5 bases, with 10 bases left in between. The DNA of the CDR3 is TGTGCCAGCAGTTTATCCCGAGTTGAAACTGAAGCTTTCTTT. Translating gives CASSLSRVETEAFF.

This clone was detected only a few times. The junction differs from germline at one of its ends, possibly a read error. This chain uses TRBV4-3 with TRBJ1-5; D possibly corresponds to TRBD1 (6 bases). This CDR3 is 13 amino acids long. Germline V gene lookup returns CDR1 LGHNA and CDR2 YSLEER. The CDR3 coding sequence is TGCGCCAGCAGCCAAGATCTAGGACAGCGCCAGCATTTT. Protein product: CASSQDLGQRQHF.

The CDR3 region has the DNA TGTGCCAGCAAAGCCATTGACTACGAGCAGTACTTC. It translates to CASKAIDYEQYF. This chain connects TRBV25-1 to TRBJ2-7; D is unresolved. Germline V gene sequence: CDR1 MGHDK, CDR2 SYGVNS. V shed 7 bases and J shed 3 bases, with 10 bases lying between them. The CDR3 has 12 residues.

The chain has TRBV4-1 and TRBJ2-5; TRBD2 agrees at 7 bases. The CDR3 is 18 residues long. With 1 base clipped from V and 2 bases from J, the junction kept 13 bases outside the gene matches. Germline V lookup: CDR1 MGHRA, CDR2 YSYEKL. In DNA form, the CDR3 reads TGCGCCAGCAGCCAAGGACCTCTCCGGGGAGGGAAACAAGAGACCCAGTACTTC. Translation: CASSQGPLRGGKQETQYF.

The CDR3 reads CASSRENIQYF. In nucleotides, the CDR3 is TGTGCCAGCAGTCGGGAAAACATTCAGTACTTC. The rearrangement uses TRBV6-5 and TRBJ2-4; D is undetermined. The CDR3 has 11 residues. V was clipped by 5 bases and J by 5 bases, with 4 bases between them. Germline values: CDR1 MNHEY, CDR2 SVGAGI.

About this clone: One junction end disagrees with the germline gene, perhaps due to a read error. Here the CDR3 reads CASSYSAAAKNSQYF. The DNA for the CDR3 is TGTGCCAGCAGTTACTCGGCAGCGGCCAAAAACAGTCAGTACTTC. The rearrangement joins TRBV6-5 to TRBJ2-4, with a weak D call TRBD2 (5 bases). The germline CDR1 and CDR2 sequences are MNHEY and SVGAGI. This CDR3 has 15 amino acids.

Note on this clone: Its ends do not fully match the called genes, so a read error is possible. The chain couples TRBV9 to TRBJ2-6; D is perhaps TRBD1 (5 bases). The CDR3 spans 13 residues. In germline, CDR1 is SGDLS, CDR2 YYNGEE. In DNA form, the CDR3 reads TGTGCCAGCAGCGTAGTTGGGGCCAACGGCCTGACTTTC. Its protein is CASSVVGANGLTF.

V gene TRBV7-9 combines with J gene TRBJ2-5; 12 positions agree with TRBD2. Trimming removed 5 bases from V and 4 bases from J; junction bases left unmatched: 8. CDR1 and CDR2 (germline): SEHNR, FQNEAQ (reference sequence). This CDR3 contains 16 residues. CDR3 amino acids: CASSPGLAGTPETQYF. The CDR3 coding sequence is TGTGCCAGCAGCCCTGGACTAGCGGGGACCCCAGAGACCCAGTACTTC.

The chain uses TRBV21-1 and TRBJ2-1; TRBD1 is the table's D call, not checked against the DNA. TRBV21-1 is classified as a pseudogene. This CDR3 is built from 18 residues. The CDR3 DNA reads as TGTGCCAGCAGCACCTGTCCCGGGACAGGGCCTTCTTACAATGAGCAGTTCTTC. It is translated as CASSTCPGTGPSYNEQFF.

The rearrangement joins TRBV4-2 to TRBJ2-1; maybe TRBD2 (6 bases). Trimming left V 4 bases short and J 9 bases short, with 16 bases between. Germline lookup yields CDR1 LGHNA and CDR2 YNFKEQ. The CDR3 runs 14 residues. The CDR3 loop is CASSPRVTGGEQFF. CDR3 in DNA: TGTGCCAGCAGCCCCAGGGTAACCGGGGGTGAGCAGTTCTTC.

This clone has more than one count but fewer than ten. The chain uses TRBV5-1 and TRBJ2-3; 10 nucleotides agree with TRBD2. V dropped 3 bases and J dropped 3; count of bases not matched to a gene: 7. CDR1 is SGHRS and CDR2 is YFSETQ in the germline V gene. The CDR3 is 16 amino acids. The CDR3 DNA reads as TGCGCCAGCAGCTCAAATCTAGCGGGGGAGACAGATACGCAGTATTTT. This translates into CASSSNLAGETDTQYF. The full variable domain, its missing parts supplied by reference TRBV5-1 and TRBJ2-3, is KAGVTQTPRYLIKTRGQQVTLSCSPISGHRSVSWYQQTPGQGLQFLFEYFSETQRNKGNFPGRFSGRQFSNSRSEMNVSTLELGDSALYLCASSSNLAGETDTQYFGPGTRLTVL.

The rearrangement joins TRBV9 to TRBJ2-2; 9 positions match TRBD2. The CDR3 runs to 17 residues. V dropped 2 bases and J dropped 0; count of bases not matched to a gene: 5. Germline V gene sequence: CDR1 SGDLS, CDR2 YYNGEE. The CDR3, as DNA: TGTGCCAGCAGCGTCCCACTAGCGGGTGCGAACACCGGGGAGCTGTTTTTT. It specifies CASSVPLAGANTGELFF.

The rearrangement uses TRBV4-1 and TRBJ2-3; D is unresolved. CDR3 length: 15 residues. CDR1 is MGHRA and CDR2 is YSYEKL in the germline V gene. Trimming cost V 2 bases and J 5 bases, with 14 bases left between them. CDR3 sequence: CASSQFLLGRDTQYF. CDR3 DNA: TGCGCCAGCAGCCAATTTCTTCTAGGTAGAGATACGCAGTATTTT.

V is TRBV6-6 and J is TRBJ2-6; D unresolved. From germline, CDR1 is MNHNY and CDR2 SVGAGI (reference sequence). CDR3 length: 16 amino acids. Trimming cost V 0 bases and J 0 bases, with 6 bases left between them. CDR3 loop: CASSYSRSSGANVLTF. The DNA of the CDR3 is TGTGCCAGCAGTTACTCGCGGAGCTCTGGGGCCAACGTCCTGACTTTC.

The V and J genes are TRBV7-2 and TRBJ2-5; TRBD2 agrees at 14 bases. The CDR3 has 16 amino acids. V lost 5 bases, J lost 11 bases, and 13 bases stayed unmatched. The germline V gene encodes CDR1 SGHTA and CDR2 FQGNSA. CDR3 nucleotides: TGTGCCAGCAGCCGGGGACTAGCGGGAGAGGTGAAGGAGCAGTACTTC. Translating gives CASSRGLAGEVKEQYF. Full variable domain (rest looked up from reference TRBV7-2 and TRBJ2-5): GAGVSQSPSNKVTEKGKDVELRCDPISGHTALYWYRQSLGQGLEFLIYFQGNSAPDKSGLPSDRFSAERTGGSVSTLTIQRTQQEDSAVYLCASSRGLAGEVKEQYFGPGTRLLVL.

The rearrangement joins TRBV19 to TRBJ2-2, with a possible D match to TRBD1 (6 bases). The V gene lost 7 bases and the J gene lost 3 bases, with 15 bases spanning the gap. The CDR3 totals 15 residues. Germline CDR1 reads LNHDA; CDR2 reads SQIVND (reference sequence). The CDR3 nucleotides are TGTGCCAGTAACCCATACAGGGCGGACACCGGGGAGCTGTTTTTT. The encoded protein is CASNPYRADTGELFF. The whole variable domain, remainder taken from reference TRBV19 and TRBJ2-2, is DGGITQSPKYLFRKEGQNVTLSCEQNLNHDAMYWYRQDPGQGLRLIYYSQIVNDFQKGDIAEGYSVSREKKESFPLTVTSAQKNPTAFYLCASNPYRADTGELFFGEGSRLTVL.

The chain combines TRBV18 with TRBJ2-5, with a weak D call TRBD1 (5 bases). Near its end, the DNA agrees better with TRBJ2-7, so the J call may be wrong. The CDR3 loop spans 14 amino acids. Germline CDR1 reads KGHSH; CDR2 reads LQKENI. The CDR3 reads CASSPGAQSYEQYF. DNA of the CDR3: TGTGCCAGCTCACCAGGGGCTCAGTCCTACGAGCAGTACTTC.